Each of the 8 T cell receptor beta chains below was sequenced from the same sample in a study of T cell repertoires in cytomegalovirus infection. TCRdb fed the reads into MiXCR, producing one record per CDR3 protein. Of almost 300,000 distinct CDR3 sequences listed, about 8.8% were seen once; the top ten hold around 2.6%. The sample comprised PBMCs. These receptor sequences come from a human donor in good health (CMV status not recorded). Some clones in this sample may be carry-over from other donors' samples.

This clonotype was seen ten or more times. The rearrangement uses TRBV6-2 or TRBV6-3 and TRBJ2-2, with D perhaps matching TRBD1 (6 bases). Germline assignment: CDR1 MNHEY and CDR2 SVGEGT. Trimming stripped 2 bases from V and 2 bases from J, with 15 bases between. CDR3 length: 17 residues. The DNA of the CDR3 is TGTGCCAGCAGTTACCCCACTCGGACAGTAAACACCGGGGAGCTGTTTTTT. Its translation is CASSYPTRTVNTGELFF.

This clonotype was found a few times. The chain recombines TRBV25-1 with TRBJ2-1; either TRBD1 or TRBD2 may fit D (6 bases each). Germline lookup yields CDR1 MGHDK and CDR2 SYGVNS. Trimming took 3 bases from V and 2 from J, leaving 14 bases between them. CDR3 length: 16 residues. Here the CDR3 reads CASSDRRGQAYNEQFF. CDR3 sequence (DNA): TGTGCCAGCAGTGATCGGCGGGGACAAGCCTACAATGAGCAGTTCTTC.

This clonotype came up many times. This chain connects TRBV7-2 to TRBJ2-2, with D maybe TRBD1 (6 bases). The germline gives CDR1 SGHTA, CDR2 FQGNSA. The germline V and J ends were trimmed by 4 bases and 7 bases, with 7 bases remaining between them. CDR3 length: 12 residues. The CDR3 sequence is CASSSGVGELFF. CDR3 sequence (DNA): TGTGCCAGCAGCTCAGGGGTCGGGGAGCTGTTTTTT. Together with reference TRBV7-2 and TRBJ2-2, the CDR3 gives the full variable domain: GAGVSQSPSNKVTEKGKDVELRCDPISGHTALYWYRQSLGQGLEFLIYFQGNSAPDKSGLPSDRFSAERTGGSVSTLTIQRTQQEDSAVYLCASSSGVGELFFGEGSRLTVL.

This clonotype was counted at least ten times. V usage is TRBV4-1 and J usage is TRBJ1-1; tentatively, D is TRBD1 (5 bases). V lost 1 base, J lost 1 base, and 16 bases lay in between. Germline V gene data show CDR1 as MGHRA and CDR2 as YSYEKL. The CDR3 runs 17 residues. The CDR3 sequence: CASSQGSGERRNTEAFF. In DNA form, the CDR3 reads TGCGCCAGCAGCCAAGGATCGGGGGAAAGGAGGAACACTGAAGCTTTCTTT.

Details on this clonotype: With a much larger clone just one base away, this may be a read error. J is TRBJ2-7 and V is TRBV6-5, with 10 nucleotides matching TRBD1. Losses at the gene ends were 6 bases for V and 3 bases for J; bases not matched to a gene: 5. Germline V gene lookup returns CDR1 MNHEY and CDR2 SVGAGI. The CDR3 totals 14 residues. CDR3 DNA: TGTGCCAGCAGCTCCGGGACAGGGGTCTACGAGCAGTACTTC. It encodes CASSSGTGVYEQYF.

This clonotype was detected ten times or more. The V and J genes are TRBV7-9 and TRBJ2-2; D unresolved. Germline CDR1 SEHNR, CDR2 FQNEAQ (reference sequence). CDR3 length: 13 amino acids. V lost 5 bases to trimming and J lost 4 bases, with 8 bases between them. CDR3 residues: CASSVPGTGELFF. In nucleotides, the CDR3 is TGTGCCAGCAGCGTACCGGGCACCGGGGAGCTGTTTTTT.

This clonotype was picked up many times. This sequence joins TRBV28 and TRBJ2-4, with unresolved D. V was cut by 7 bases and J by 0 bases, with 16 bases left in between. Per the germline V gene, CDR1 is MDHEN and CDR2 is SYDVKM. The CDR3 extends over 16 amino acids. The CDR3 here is CASNLWTDLAKNIQYF. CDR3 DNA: TGTGCCAGCAACCTTTGGACGGATCTAGCCAAAAACATTCAGTACTTC.

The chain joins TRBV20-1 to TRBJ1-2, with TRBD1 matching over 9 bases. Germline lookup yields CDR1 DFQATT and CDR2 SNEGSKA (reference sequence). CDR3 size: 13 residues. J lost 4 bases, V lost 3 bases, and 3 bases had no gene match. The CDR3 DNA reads TGCAGTGCTAGGGACAGGGGCTTCTATGGCTACACCTTC. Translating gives CSARDRGFYGYTF.